Below, 4 T cell receptor beta chains from the same sample are listed, as sequenced in a study of T cells after yellow fever vaccination. One entry per CDR3 protein, called by TCRdb with MiXCR from the 5' RACE reads. The sample holds 150,000 to 200,000 distinct CDR3 sequences, roughly 6.2% seen once. The material sequenced was CD4+ T cells sorted from PBMCs, taken on the day of the first yellow fever vaccination. The source of these receptors is a man younger than 30 who received the YFV17D yellow fever vaccine.

This clonotype showed up many times. The rearrangement links TRBV7-2 to TRBJ2-3; D is perhaps TRBD2 (7 bases). Germline assignment: CDR1 SGHTA and CDR2 FQGNSA. Trimming removed 5 bases from V and 7 bases from J, with 19 bases in between. The CDR3 runs 15 residues. DNA of the CDR3: TGTGCCAGCAGCCGAAGGGGGGGGCCTGGGAATACGCAGTATTTT. Protein product: CASSRRGGPGNTQYF. Filled out from reference TRBV7-2 and TRBJ2-3, the complete variable domain reads GAGVSQSPSNKVTEKGKDVELRCDPISGHTALYWYRQSLGQGLEFLIYFQGNSAPDKSGLPSDRFSAERTGGSVSTLTIQRTQQEDSAVYLCASSRRGGPGNTQYFGPGTRLTVL.

At least ten counts were recorded for this clonotype. This sequence joins TRBV5-6 and TRBJ1-2, with 9 bases fitting TRBD1. CDR3 length: 13 amino acids. The germline V gene has CDR1 SGHDT and CDR2 YYEEEE. The V gene end was trimmed by 3 bases and the J gene end by 13 bases; junction bases not matched to a gene: 10. DNA for the CDR3: TGTGCCAGCAGCTCCAAACTACAGGGGGCTGGCACCTTC. Protein: CASSSKLQGAGTF.

In DNA, the CDR3 is TGCGCCAGCAGCTTCACAGTCCAAGAGACCCAGTACTTC. Protein sequence: CASSFTVQETQYF. The chain uses TRBV5-1 and TRBJ2-5, with D unclear. CDR1 and CDR2 from the germline V gene are SGHRS and YFSETQ. V lost 2 bases, J lost 1 base, and 6 bases lay in between. This CDR3 is 13 amino acids long.

This clonotype was picked up a small number of times. The chain combines TRBV2 with TRBJ1-5; D not certain. This CDR3 region has 14 residues. V lost 5 bases and J lost 3, with 11 bases in between. Germline V lookup: CDR1 SNHLY, CDR2 FYNNEI. The CDR3 nucleotides are TGTGCCAGCAGTCCCCAGGCGTACAATCAGCCCCAGCATTTT. It translates to CASSPQAYNQPQHF. The entire variable domain, with the rest obtained from reference TRBV2 and TRBJ1-5, is as follows: EPEVTQTPSHQVTQMGQEVILRCVPISNHLYFYWYRQILGQKVEFLVSFYNNEISEKSEIFDDQFSVERPDGSNFTLKIRSTKLEDSAMYFCASSPQAYNQPQHFGDGTRLSIL.